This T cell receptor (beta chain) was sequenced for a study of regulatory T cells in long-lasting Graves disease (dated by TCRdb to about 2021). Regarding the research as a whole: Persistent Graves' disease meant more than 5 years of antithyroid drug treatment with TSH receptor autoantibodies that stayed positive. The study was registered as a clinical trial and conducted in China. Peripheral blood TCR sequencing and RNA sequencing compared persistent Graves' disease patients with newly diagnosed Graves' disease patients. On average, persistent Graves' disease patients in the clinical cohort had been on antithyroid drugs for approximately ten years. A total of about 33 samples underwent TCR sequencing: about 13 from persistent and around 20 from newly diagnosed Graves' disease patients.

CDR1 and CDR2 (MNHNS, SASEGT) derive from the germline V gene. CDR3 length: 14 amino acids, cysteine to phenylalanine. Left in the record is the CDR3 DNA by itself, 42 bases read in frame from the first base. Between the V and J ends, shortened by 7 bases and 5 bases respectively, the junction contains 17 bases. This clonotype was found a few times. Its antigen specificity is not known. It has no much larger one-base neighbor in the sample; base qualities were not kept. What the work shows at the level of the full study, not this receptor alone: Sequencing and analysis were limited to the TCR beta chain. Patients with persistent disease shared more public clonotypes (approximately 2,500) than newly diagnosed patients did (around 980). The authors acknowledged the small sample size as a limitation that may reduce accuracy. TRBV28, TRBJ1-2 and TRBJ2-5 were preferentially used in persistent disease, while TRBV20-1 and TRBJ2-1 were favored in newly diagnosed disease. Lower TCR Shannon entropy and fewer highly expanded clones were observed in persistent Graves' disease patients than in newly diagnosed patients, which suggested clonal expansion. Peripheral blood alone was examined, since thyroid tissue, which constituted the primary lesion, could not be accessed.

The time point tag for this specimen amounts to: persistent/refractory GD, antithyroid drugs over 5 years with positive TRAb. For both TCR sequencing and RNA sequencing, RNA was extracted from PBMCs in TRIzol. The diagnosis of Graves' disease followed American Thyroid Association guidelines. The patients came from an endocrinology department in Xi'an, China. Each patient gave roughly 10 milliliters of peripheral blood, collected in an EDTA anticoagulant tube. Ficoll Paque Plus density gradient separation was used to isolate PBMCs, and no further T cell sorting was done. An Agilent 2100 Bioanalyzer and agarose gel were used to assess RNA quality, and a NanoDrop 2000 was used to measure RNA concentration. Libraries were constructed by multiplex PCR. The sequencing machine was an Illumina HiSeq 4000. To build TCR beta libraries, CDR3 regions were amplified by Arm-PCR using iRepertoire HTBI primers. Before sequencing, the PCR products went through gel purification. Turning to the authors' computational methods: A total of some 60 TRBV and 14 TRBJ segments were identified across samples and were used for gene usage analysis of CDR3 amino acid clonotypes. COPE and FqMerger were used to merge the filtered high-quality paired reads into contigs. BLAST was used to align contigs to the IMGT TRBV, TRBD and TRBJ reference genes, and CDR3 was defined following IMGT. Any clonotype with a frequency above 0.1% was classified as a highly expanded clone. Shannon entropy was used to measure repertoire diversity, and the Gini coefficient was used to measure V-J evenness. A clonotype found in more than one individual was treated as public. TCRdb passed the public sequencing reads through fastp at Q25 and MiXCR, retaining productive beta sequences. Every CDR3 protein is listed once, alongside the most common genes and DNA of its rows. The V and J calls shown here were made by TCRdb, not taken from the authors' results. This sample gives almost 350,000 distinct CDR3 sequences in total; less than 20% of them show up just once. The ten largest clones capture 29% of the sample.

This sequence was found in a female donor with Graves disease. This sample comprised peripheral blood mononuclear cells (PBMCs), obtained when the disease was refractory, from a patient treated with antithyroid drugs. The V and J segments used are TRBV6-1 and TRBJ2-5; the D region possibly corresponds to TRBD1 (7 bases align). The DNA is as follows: TGTGCCAGCAATCTATCAGGGGGGTGGGAGACCCAGTACTTC. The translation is CASNLSGGWETQYF.